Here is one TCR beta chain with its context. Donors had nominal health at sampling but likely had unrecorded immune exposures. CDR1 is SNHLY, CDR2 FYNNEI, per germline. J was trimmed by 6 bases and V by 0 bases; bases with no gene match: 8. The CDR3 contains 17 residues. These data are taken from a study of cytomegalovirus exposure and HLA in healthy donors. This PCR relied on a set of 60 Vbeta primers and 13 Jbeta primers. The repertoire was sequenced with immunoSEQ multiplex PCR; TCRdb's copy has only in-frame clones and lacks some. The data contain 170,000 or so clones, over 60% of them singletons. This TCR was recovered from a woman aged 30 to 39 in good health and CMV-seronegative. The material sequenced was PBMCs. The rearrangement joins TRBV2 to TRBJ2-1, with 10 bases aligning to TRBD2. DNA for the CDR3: TGTGCCAGCAGTGAAGCCTTGGGGACTAGCGACAGCAATGAGCAGTTCTTC. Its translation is CASSEALGTSDSNEQFF.